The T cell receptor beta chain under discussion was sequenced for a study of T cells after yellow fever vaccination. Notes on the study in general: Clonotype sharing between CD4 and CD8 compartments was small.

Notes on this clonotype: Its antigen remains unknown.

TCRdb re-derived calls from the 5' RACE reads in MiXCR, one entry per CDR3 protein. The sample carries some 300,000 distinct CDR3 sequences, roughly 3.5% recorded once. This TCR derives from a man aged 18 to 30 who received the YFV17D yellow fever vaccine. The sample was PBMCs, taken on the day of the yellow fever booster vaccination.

The DNA of the CDR3 is TGTGCCAGCAGCTCCACCCGACAGGGGCGGGATGAAAAACTGTTTTTT. Its translation is CASSSTRQGRDEKLFF. The J gene is TRBJ1-4, the V gene TRBV11-2; 8 bases match TRBD1. The CDR3 runs 16 residues. Germline values: CDR1 SGHAT, CDR2 FQNNGV. With 4 bases clipped from V and 6 bases from J, the junction kept 10 bases outside the gene matches.